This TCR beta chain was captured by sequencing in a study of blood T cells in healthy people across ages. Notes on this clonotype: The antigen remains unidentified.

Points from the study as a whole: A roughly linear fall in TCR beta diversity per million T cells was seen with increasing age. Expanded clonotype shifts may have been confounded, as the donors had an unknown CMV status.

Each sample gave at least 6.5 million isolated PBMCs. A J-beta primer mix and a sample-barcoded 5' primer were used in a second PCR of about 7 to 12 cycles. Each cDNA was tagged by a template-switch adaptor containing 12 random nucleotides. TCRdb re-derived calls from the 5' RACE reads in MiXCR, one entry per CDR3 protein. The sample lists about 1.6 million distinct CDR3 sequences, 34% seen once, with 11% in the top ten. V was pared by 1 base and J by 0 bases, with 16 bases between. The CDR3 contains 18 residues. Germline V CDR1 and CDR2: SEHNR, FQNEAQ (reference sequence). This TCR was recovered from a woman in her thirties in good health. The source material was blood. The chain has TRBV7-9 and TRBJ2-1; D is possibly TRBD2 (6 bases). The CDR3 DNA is TGTGCCAGCAGCTTAGGGAAACCTAGCGCCAGCTCCTACAATGAGCAGTTCTTC. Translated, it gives CASSLGKPSASSYNEQFF.